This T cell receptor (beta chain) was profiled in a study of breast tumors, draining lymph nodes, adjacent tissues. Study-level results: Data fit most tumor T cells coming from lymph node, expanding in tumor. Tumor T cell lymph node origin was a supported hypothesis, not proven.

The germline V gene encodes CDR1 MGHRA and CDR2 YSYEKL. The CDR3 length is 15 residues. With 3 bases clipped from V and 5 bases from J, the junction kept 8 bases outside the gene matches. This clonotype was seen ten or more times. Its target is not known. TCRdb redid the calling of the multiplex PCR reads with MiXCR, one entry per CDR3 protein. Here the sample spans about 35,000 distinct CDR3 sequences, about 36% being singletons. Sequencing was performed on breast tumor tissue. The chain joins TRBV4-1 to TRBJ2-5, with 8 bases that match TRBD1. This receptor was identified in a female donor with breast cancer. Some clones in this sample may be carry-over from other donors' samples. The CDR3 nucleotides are TGCGCCAGCAGCCACACGGACAGGGTGAGGGAGACCCAGTACTTC. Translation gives CASSHTDRVRETQYF.